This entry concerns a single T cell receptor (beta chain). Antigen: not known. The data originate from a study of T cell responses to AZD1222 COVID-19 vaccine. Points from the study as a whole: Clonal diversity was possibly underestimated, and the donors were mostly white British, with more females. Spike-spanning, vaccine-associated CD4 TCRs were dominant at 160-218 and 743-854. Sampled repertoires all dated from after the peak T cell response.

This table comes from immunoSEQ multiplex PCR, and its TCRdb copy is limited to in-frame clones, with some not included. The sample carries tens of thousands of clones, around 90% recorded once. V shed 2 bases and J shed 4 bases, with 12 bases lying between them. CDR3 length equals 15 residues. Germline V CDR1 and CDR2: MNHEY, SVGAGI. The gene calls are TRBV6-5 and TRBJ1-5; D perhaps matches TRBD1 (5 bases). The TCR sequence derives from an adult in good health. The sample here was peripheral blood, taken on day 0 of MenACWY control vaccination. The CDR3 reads CASSYKGVRNQPQHF. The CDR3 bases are TGTGCCAGCAGTTACAAAGGGGTCCGTAATCAGCCCCAGCATTTT.